The rows below give T cell receptor beta chains drawn from one sample of a study of blood T cell repertoires in COVID-19. Only in-frame clones appear in the TCRdb table, and some are missing; sequencing was by immunoSEQ multiplex PCR. This sample has under 250,000 clones, with almost 90% found just once. Sequencing input: peripheral blood. The receptors derive from a woman aged 55-69 years with acute or convalescent COVID-19. Each CDR3 is given with its conserved first and last residue. D genes are given only for firm matches. Size is stated for part of the rows, as once, few or many counts, or as a class when the clone is expanded.

V: TRBV19
J: TRBJ1-5
length: 15
size: -
D: -
CDR3: CASSIGPTGGQPQHF
DNA: TGTGCCAGTAGCATCGGACCGACCGGCGGGCAGCCCCAGCATTTT

V: TRBV7-9
J: TRBJ1-4
length: 16
size: -
D: -
CDR3: CASSLLSVGQKEKLFF
DNA: TGTGCCAGCAGCTTACTATCCGTCGGACAGAAAGAAAAACTGTTTTTT

V: TRBV18
J: TRBJ2-1
length: 16
size: -
D: -
CDR3: CASSPLDPSSYNEQFF
DNA: TGTGCCAGCTCACCACTCGATCCCAGCTCCTACAATGAGCAGTTCTTC

V: TRBV5-1
J: TRBJ2-7
length: 15
size: -
D: TRBD2
CDR3: CASSKLAEAGNEQYF
DNA: TGCGCCAGCAGTAAACTAGCGGAGGCCGGCAACGAGCAGTACTTC

V: TRBV19
J: TRBJ1-1
length: 15
size: -
D: TRBD1
CDR3: CASSTRQGMNTEAFF
DNA: TGTGCCAGTAGTACGAGACAGGGGATGAACACTGAAGCTTTCTTT

V: TRBV4-1
J: TRBJ2-2
length: 16
size: -
D: TRBD1
CDR3: CASSFGQGSNTGELFF
DNA: TGCGCCAGCAGCTTCGGACAGGGGTCGAACACCGGGGAGCTGTTTTTT

V: TRBV5-1
J: TRBJ2-2
length: 15
size: -
D: -
CDR3: CASSYRLVGTGELFF
DNA: TGCGCCAGCAGTTACCGACTAGTCGGCACCGGGGAGCTGTTTTTT

V: TRBV6-6
J: TRBJ2-1
length: 16
size: once
D: TRBD2
CDR3: CASSYSDSGRGNEQFF
DNA: TGTGCCAGCAGTTACTCGGATAGCGGGAGAGGAAATGAGCAGTTCTTC

V: TRBV28
J: TRBJ2-7
length: 13
size: -
D: -
CDR3: CASTGYPYYEQYF
DNA: TGTGCCAGCACCGGTTATCCGTACTACGAGCAGTACTTC

V: TRBV25-1
J: TRBJ2-1
length: 16
size: -
D: TRBD2
CDR3: CASSDGTSGLHNEQFF
DNA: TGTGCCAGCAGCGACGGGACTAGCGGGTTACACAATGAGCAGTTCTTC

V: TRBV6-2/TRBV6-3
J: TRBJ1-4
length: 15
size: -
D: -
CDR3: CASSYSQLANEKLFF
DNA: TGTGCCAGCAGTTACTCTCAGTTGGCTAATGAAAAACTGTTTTTT

V: TRBV13
J: TRBJ1-2
length: 15
size: -
D: -
CDR3: CASSLGTRREYGYTF
DNA: TGTGCCAGCAGCTTAGGGACCCGGAGGGAATATGGCTACACCTTC

V: TRBV6-5
J: TRBJ2-3
length: 14
size: -
D: TRBD1
CDR3: CASTLDRGTDTQYF
DNA: TGTGCCAGCACCCTGGACAGGGGCACAGATACGCAGTATTTT

V: TRBV5-4
J: TRBJ2-7
length: 14
size: -
D: TRBD1
CDR3: CASSLQGAGYEQYF
DNA: TGTGCCAGCAGCTTACAGGGGGCCGGCTACGAGCAGTACTTC

V: TRBV28
J: TRBJ2-7
length: 14
size: -
D: TRBD1
CDR3: CASIDGTGFYEQYF
DNA: TGTGCCAGCATCGACGGGACAGGCTTTTACGAGCAGTACTTC

V: TRBV10-1
J: TRBJ2-1
length: 16
size: -
D: TRBD1
CDR3: CASSERRQGNYNEQFF
DNA: TGCGCCAGCAGTGAGAGGCGACAGGGCAACTACAATGAGCAGTTCTTC

V: TRBV19
J: TRBJ2-2
length: 14
size: -
D: -
CDR3: CATAGTANTGELFF
DNA: TGTGCCACGGCAGGGACTGCGAACACCGGGGAGCTGTTTTTT

V: TRBV3-1/TRBV3-2
J: TRBJ2-5
length: 13
size: -
D: TRBD2
CDR3: CASSTSGAETQYF
DNA: TGTGCCAGCAGCACTAGCGGGGCTGAGACCCAGTACTTC

V: TRBV5-1
J: TRBJ2-5
length: 15
size: -
D: TRBD2
CDR3: CASSLASGSEETQYF
DNA: TGCGCCAGCAGCTTGGCTAGCGGGAGTGAAGAGACCCAGTACTTC

V: TRBV5-1
J: TRBJ2-5
length: 16
size: -
D: TRBD2
CDR3: CASSLVSGGTQETQYF
DNA: TGCGCCAGCAGCTTGGTCAGCGGGGGCACCCAAGAGACCCAGTACTTC

V: TRBV5-1
J: TRBJ1-1
length: 14
size: few
D: -
CDR3: CASGAREGGTEAFF
DNA: TGCGCCAGCGGTGCGAGGGAAGGGGGCACTGAAGCTTTCTTT

V: TRBV29-1
J: TRBJ1-2
length: 15
size: few
D: TRBD1
CDR3: CSVERGQGADYGYTF
DNA: TGCAGCGTTGAAAGGGGACAGGGGGCTGATTATGGCTACACCTTC

V: TRBV5-4
J: TRBJ2-3
length: 16
size: -
D: TRBD2
CDR3: CASSSRLAGGPDTQYF
DNA: TGTGCCAGCAGCTCTAGACTAGCGGGAGGGCCGGATACGCAGTATTTT

V: TRBV10-3
J: TRBJ2-1
length: 16
size: -
D: TRBD2
CDR3: CAISGGLAGTYNEQFF
DNA: TGTGCCATCAGTGGGGGACTAGCGGGAACATACAATGAGCAGTTCTTC

V: TRBV19
J: TRBJ1-3
length: 15
size: -
D: TRBD1
CDR3: CASSKGDSSGNTIYF
DNA: TGTGCCAGTAGTAAAGGGGACAGCTCTGGAAACACCATATATTTT

V: TRBV5-1
J: TRBJ1-6
length: 16
size: -
D: TRBD1
CDR3: CASSWNTGGAGSPLHF
DNA: TGCGCCAGCAGCTGGAATACAGGGGGCGCGGGTTCACCCCTCCACTTT

V: TRBV7-9
J: TRBJ2-4
length: 15
size: -
D: -
CDR3: CASSLVDVGKNIQYF
DNA: TGTGCCAGCAGCTTAGTAGACGTCGGGAAAAACATTCAGTACTTC

V: TRBV5-1
J: TRBJ2-6
length: 14
size: few
D: -
CDR3: CASSLRAWANVLTF
DNA: TGCGCCAGCAGCTTAAGAGCTTGGGCCAACGTCCTGACTTTC

V: TRBV4-2
J: TRBJ2-7
length: 18
size: -
D: TRBD2
CDR3: CASSRVPGLAGEVYEQYF
DNA: TGTGCCAGCAGCCGAGTTCCGGGACTAGCGGGAGAAGTCTACGAGCAGTACTTC

V: TRBV5-8
J: TRBJ1-5
length: 16
size: once
D: TRBD1
CDR3: CASSAGTGGSNQPQHF
DNA: TGTGCCAGCAGCGCCGGGACAGGGGGAAGCAATCAGCCCCAGCATTTT

V: TRBV25-1
J: TRBJ2-2
length: 15
size: -
D: TRBD2
CDR3: CASRRTSGDTGELFF
DNA: TGTGCCAGTAGACGGACTAGCGGAGACACCGGGGAGCTGTTTTTT

V: TRBV27
J: TRBJ1-1
length: 12
size: few
D: TRBD1
CDR3: CASSFRTGVAFF
DNA: TGTGCCAGCAGTTTCCGGACAGGGGTTGCTTTCTTT

V: TRBV3-1/TRBV3-2
J: TRBJ1-1
length: 15
size: -
D: -
CDR3: CASSQDLRADTEAFF
DNA: TGTGCCAGCAGCCAAGATCTCAGGGCGGACACTGAAGCTTTCTTT

V: TRBV5-1
J: TRBJ1-4
length: 15
size: once
D: TRBD1
CDR3: CASSSGGTGLEKLFF
DNA: TGCGCCAGCAGCTCCGGTGGGACAGGGTTAGAAAAACTGTTTTTT

V: TRBV7-2
J: TRBJ1-5
length: 13
size: -
D: -
CDR3: CASSLAQGQPQHF
DNA: TGTGCCAGCAGCTTAGCTCAGGGACAGCCCCAGCATTTT

V: TRBV28
J: TRBJ1-1
length: 14
size: once
D: -
CDR3: CASSFPREGSEAFF
DNA: TGTGCCAGCAGTTTCCCCAGGGAGGGTTCTGAAGCTTTCTTT

V: TRBV19
J: TRBJ2-1
length: 16
size: -
D: -
CDR3: CASSIYKTGSYNEQFF
DNA: TGTGCCAGTAGTATCTATAAGACAGGCTCCTACAATGAGCAGTTCTTC

V: TRBV7-8
J: TRBJ2-7
length: 14
size: once
D: TRBD2
CDR3: CASSPGSGSREQYF
DNA: TGTGCCAGCAGTCCGGGCAGCGGGAGTCGCGAGCAGTACTTC

V: TRBV27
J: TRBJ1-5
length: 14
size: -
D: TRBD1
CDR3: CATSDRGFNQPQHF
DNA: TGTGCCACCTCGGACAGGGGATTTAATCAGCCCCAGCATTTT

V: TRBV7-6
J: TRBJ2-1
length: 11
size: -
D: -
CDR3: CASSLGQTQFF
DNA: TGTGCCAGCAGCTTAGGACAGACCCAGTTCTTC

V: TRBV5-6
J: TRBJ2-7
length: 16
size: once
D: -
CDR3: CASSLAGREMSYEQYF
DNA: TGTGCCAGCAGCTTGGCCGGCAGGGAAATGAGCTACGAGCAGTACTTC

V: TRBV7-9
J: TRBJ1-5
length: 12
size: once
D: -
CDR3: CASSRDIQPQHF
DNA: TGTGCCAGCAGCAGGGACATTCAGCCCCAGCATTTT

V: TRBV4-3
J: TRBJ1-1
length: 15
size: few
D: TRBD1
CDR3: CASSQAAAGGTEAFF
DNA: TGCGCCAGCAGCCAAGCGGCGGCAGGGGGCACTGAAGCTTTCTTT

V: TRBV5-1
J: TRBJ2-5
length: 16
size: once
D: -
CDR3: CASSLEGTLGGETQYF
DNA: TGCGCCAGCAGCTTGGAAGGGACTTTAGGAGGCGAGACCCAGTACTTC

V: TRBV18
J: TRBJ1-5
length: 15
size: -
D: TRBD1
CDR3: CASSPGQGSNQPQHF
DNA: TGTGCCAGCTCTCCTGGACAGGGTAGCAATCAGCCCCAGCATTTT

V: TRBV4-3
J: TRBJ1-2
length: 14
size: -
D: -
CDR3: CASSQDRGGYGYTF
DNA: TGCGCCAGCAGCCAAGATCGGGGTGGCTATGGCTACACCTTC

V: TRBV6-5
J: TRBJ1-2
length: 15
size: few
D: TRBD1
CDR3: CASSRRRDRGFGYTF
DNA: TGTGCCAGCAGTCGTAGGCGGGACAGGGGGTTTGGCTACACCTTC

V: TRBV28
J: TRBJ2-2
length: 17
size: -
D: TRBD1
CDR3: CASSTTGGGVYTGELFF
DNA: TGTGCCAGCAGTACGACAGGGGGTGGGGTTTACACCGGGGAGCTGTTTTTT

V: TRBV5-1
J: TRBJ2-1
length: 14
size: -
D: -
CDR3: CASSLTGSYNEQFF
DNA: TGCGCCAGCAGCTTGACGGGCTCCTACAATGAGCAGTTCTTC

V: TRBV19
J: TRBJ1-2
length: 14
size: once
D: TRBD1
CDR3: CASSKTGASGGYTF
DNA: TGTGCCAGTAGTAAAACAGGGGCCTCGGGTGGCTACACCTTC

V: TRBV5-1
J: TRBJ2-7
length: 14
size: -
D: TRBD2
CDR3: CASSWEREGPEQYF
DNA: TGCGCCAGCAGCTGGGAGCGGGAGGGTCCCGAGCAGTACTTC

V: TRBV6-1
J: TRBJ2-5
length: 14
size: -
D: -
CDR3: CASRASSYQETQYF
DNA: TGTGCCAGTAGGGCTAGCAGCTACCAAGAGACCCAGTACTTC

V: TRBV5-4
J: TRBJ2-3
length: 15
size: -
D: TRBD2
CDR3: CASRESGGPGDTQYF
DNA: TGTGCCAGCAGGGAGAGCGGGGGGCCGGGAGATACGCAGTATTTT

V: TRBV19
J: TRBJ2-2
length: 15
size: -
D: -
CDR3: CASSALQTILGELFF
DNA: TGTGCCAGTAGTGCTCTCCAGACAATTTTGGGGGAGCTGTTTTTT

V: TRBV6-5
J: TRBJ2-2
length: 12
size: few
D: -
CDR3: CASSPSPGELFF
DNA: TGTGCCAGCAGTCCTTCCCCCGGGGAGCTGTTTTTT